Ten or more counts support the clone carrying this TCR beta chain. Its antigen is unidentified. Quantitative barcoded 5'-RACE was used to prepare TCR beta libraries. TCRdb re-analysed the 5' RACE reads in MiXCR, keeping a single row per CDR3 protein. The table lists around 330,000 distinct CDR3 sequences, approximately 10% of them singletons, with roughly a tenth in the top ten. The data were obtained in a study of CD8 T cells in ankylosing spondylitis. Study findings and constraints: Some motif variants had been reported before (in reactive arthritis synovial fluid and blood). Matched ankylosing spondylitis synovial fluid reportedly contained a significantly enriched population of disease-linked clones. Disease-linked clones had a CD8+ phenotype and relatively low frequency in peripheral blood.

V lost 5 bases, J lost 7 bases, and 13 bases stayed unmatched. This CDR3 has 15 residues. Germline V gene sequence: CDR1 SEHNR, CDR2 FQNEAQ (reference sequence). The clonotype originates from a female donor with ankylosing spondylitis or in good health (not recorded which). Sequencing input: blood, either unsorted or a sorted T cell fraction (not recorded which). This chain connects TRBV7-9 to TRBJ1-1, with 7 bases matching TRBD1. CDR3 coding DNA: TGTGCCAGCAGCCCCGAGGGGGCTCCGGTGGATGAAGCTTTCTTT. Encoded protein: CASSPEGAPVDEAFF.